The sequence of this T cell receptor (beta chain) was determined in a study of early T cells in non-severe SARS-CoV-2 infection. Study-level background: The study sequenced bulk RNA from unsorted whole blood, with chains unpaired. The study, taken as a whole, reports: Database matching using VDJdb favored anti-spike CD8 responses, with private and CD4 specificities left missing.

As part of library construction, unique molecular identifiers were attached to individual cDNA molecules. One entry per CDR3 protein, called by TCRdb with MiXCR from the 5' RACE reads. The sample contains approximately 100,000 distinct CDR3 sequences, approximately 14% of which appear only once. The CDR3 covers 14 residues. The V end lost 2 bases, the J end lost 0 bases, and 2 bases lay between the germline ends. Germline loops: CDR1 MNHNY, CDR2 SVGAGI (reference sequence). In its sample, this clonotype was seen a few times. Its antigen is unidentified. This receptor was obtained from an adult who was a healthcare worker with PCR-confirmed SARS-CoV-2 infection or an uninfected control (not recorded which). Sequencing input: whole blood. The V gene is TRBV6-6, the J gene TRBJ2-6; the D is unclear. CDR3 DNA sequence: TGTGCCAGCAGTTACCCCTCTGGGGCCAACGTCCTGACTTTC. It yields the protein CASSYPSGANVLTF.